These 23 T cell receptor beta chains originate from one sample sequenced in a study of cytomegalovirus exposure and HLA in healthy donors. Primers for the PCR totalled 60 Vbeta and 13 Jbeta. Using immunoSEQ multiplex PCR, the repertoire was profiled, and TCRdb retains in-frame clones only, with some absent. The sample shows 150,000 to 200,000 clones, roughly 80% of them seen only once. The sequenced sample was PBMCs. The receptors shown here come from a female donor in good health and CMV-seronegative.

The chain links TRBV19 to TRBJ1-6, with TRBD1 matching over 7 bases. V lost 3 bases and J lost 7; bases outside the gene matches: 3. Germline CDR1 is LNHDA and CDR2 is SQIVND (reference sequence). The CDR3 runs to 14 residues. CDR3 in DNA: TGTGCCAGTAGTATGGGGGACAGAAATTCACCCCTCCACTTT. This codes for CASSMGDRNSPLHF.

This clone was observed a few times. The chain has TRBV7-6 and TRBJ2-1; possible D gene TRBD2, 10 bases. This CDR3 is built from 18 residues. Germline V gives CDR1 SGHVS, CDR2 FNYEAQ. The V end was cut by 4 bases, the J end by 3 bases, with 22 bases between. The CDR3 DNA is TGTGCCAGCAGCTGGACAGGGGTAGCGGGAGGACGCTACAATGAGCAGTTCTTC. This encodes CASSWTGVAGGRYNEQFF.

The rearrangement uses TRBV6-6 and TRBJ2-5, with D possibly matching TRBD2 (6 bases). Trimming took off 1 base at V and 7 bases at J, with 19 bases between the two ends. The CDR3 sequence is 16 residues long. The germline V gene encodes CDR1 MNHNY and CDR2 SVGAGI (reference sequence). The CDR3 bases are TGTGCCAGCAGTTACTTCGGGCAGTCTCCCGGGGGGACCCAGTACTTC. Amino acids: CASSYFGQSPGGTQYF.

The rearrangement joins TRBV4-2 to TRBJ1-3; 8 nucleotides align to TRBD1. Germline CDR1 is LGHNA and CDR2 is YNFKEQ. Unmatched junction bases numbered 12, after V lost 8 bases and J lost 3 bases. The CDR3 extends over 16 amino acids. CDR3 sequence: CASRGVAGGNGNTIYF. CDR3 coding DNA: TGTGCCAGCCGGGGCGTCGCAGGGGGCAATGGAAACACCATATATTTT.

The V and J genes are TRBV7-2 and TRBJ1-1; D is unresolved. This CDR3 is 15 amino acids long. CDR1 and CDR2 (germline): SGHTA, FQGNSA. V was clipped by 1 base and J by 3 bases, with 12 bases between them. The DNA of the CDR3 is TGTGCCAGCAGCTTAGTCGGAGGACTGGACACTGAAGCTTTCTTT. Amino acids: CASSLVGGLDTEAFF.

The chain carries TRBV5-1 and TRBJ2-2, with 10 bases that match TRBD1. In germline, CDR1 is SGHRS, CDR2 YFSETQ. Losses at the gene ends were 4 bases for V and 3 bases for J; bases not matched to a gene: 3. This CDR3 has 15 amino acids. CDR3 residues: CASSGGTGDTGELFF. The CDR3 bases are TGCGCCAGCAGCGGGGGGACAGGGGACACCGGGGAGCTGTTTTTT.

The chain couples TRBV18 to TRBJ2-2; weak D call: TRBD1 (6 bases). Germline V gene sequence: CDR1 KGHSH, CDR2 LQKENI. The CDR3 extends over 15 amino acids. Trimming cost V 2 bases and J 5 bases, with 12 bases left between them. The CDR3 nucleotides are TGTGCCAGCTCACCAGAACAGGGTCGAACCGGGGAGCTGTTTTTT. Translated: CASSPEQGRTGELFF. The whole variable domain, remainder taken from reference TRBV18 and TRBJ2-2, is NAGVMQNPRHLVRRRGQEARLRCSPMKGHSHVYWYRQLPEEGLKFMVYLQKENIIDESGMPKERFSAEFPKEGPSILRIQQVVRGDSAAYFCASSPEQGRTGELFFGEGSRLTVL.

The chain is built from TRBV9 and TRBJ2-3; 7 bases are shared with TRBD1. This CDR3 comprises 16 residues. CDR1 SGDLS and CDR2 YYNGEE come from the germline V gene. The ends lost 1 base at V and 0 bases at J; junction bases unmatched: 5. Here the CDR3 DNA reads TGTGCCAGCAGCGTAACGGGACAGCCAAGCACAGATACGCAGTATTTT. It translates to CASSVTGQPSTDTQYF.

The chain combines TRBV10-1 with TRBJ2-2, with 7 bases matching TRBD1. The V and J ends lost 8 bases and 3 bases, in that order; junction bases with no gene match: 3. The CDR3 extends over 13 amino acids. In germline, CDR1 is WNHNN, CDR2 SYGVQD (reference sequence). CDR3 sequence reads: CASGGQYTGELFF. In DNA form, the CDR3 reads TGCGCCAGCGGGGGACAGTACACCGGGGAGCTGTTTTTT.

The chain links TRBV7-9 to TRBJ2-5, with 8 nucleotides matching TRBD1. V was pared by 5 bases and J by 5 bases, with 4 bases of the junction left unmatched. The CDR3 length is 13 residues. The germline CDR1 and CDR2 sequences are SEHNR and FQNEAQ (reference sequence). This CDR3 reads CASSMTGAETQYF. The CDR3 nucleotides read TGTGCCAGCAGCATGACAGGGGCGGAGACCCAGTACTTC. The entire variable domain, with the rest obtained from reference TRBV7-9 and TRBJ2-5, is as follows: DTGVSQNPRHKITKRGQNVTFRCDPISEHNRLYWYRQTLGQGPEFLTYFQNEAQLEKSRLLSDRFSAERPKGSFSTLEIQRTEQGDSAMYLCASSMTGAETQYFGPGTRLLVL.

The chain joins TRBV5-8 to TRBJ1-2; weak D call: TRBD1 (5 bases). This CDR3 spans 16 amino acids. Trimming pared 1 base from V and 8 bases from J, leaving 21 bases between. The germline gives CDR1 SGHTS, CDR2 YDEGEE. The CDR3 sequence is CASSLRSLGGSGGYTF. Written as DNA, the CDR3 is TGTGCCAGCAGCTTGAGGAGTTTGGGGGGATCAGGCGGCTACACCTTC. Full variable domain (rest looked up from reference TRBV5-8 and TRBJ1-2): EAGVTQSPTHLIKTRGQQATLRCSPISGHTSVYWYQQALGLGLQFLLWYDEGEERNRGNFPPRFSGRQFPNYSSELNVNALELEDSALYLCASSLRSLGGSGGYTFGSGTRLTVV.

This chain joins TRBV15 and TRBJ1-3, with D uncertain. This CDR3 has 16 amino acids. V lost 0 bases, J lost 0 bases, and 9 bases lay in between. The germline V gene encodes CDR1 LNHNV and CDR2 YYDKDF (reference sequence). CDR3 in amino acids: CATSRDNSRSGNTIYF. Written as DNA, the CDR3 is TGTGCCACCAGCAGAGACAACAGCCGCTCTGGAAACACCATATATTTT. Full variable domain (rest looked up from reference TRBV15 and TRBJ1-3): DAMVIQNPRYQVTQFGKPVTLSCSQTLNHNVMYWYQQKSSQAPKLLFHYYDKDFNNEADTPDNFQSRRPNTSFCFLDIRSPGLGDTAMYLCATSRDNSRSGNTIYFGEGSWLTVV.

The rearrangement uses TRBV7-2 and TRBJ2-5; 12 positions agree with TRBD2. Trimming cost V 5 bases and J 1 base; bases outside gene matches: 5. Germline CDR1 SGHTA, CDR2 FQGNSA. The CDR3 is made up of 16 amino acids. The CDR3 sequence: CASSLTSGGTQETQYF. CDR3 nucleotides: TGTGCCAGCAGCCTTACTAGCGGGGGGACCCAAGAGACCCAGTACTTC.

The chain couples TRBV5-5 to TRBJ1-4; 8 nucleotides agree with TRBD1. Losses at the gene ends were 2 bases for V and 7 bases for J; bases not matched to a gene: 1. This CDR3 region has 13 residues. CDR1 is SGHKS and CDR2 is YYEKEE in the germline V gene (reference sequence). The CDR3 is CASSLGQGEKLFF. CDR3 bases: TGTGCCAGCAGCTTAGGACAGGGTGAAAAACTGTTTTTT.

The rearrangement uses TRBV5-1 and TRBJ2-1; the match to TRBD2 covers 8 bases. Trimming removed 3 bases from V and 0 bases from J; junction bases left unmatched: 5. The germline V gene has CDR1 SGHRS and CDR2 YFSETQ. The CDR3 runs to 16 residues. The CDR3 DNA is TGCGCCAGCAGCTCAAAACTAGCGGTCTCCTACAATGAGCAGTTCTTC. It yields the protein CASSSKLAVSYNEQFF.

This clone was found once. The DNA of the CDR3 is TGTGCCTGGAAGGGAGGGACAGGGGGGAATCAGCCCCAGCATTTT. This gives the protein CAWKGGTGGNQPQHF. This chain joins TRBV30 and TRBJ1-5, with 11 bases fitting TRBD1. V lost 4 bases, J lost 4 bases, and 6 bases stayed unmatched. The CDR3 runs 15 residues. Germline V CDR1 and CDR2: GTSNPN, SVGIG (reference sequence). Using reference TRBV30 and TRBJ1-5 for the parts outside the CDR3, the full variable domain is SQTIHQWPATLVQPVGSPLSLECTVEGTSNPNLYWYRQAAGRGLQLLFYSVGIGQISSEVPQNLSASRPQDRQFILSSKKLLLSDSGFYLCAWKGGTGGNQPQHFGDGTRLSIL.

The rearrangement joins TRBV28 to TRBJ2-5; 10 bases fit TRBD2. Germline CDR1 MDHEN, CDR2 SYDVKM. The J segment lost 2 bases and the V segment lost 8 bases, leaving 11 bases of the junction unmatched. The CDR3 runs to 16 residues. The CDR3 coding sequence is TGTGCCAGCTCCCCTTTGGGACTAGCGATTCAAGAGACCCAGTACTTC. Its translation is CASSPLGLAIQETQYF.

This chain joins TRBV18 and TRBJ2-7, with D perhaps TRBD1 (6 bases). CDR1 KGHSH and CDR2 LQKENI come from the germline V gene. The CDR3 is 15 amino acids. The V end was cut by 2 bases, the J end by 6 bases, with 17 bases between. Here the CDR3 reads CASSPGPPGASEQYF. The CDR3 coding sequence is TGTGCCAGCTCACCAGGCCCTCCAGGGGCTAGCGAGCAGTACTTC. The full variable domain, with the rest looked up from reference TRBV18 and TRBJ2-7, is NAGVMQNPRHLVRRRGQEARLRCSPMKGHSHVYWYRQLPEEGLKFMVYLQKENIIDESGMPKERFSAEFPKEGPSILRIQQVVRGDSAAYFCASSPGPPGASEQYFGPGTRLTVT.

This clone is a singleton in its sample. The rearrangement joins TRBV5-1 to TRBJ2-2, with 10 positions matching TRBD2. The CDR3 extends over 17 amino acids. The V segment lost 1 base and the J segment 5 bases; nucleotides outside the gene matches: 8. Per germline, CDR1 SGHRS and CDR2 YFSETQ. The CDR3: CASSLRAAGGQTGELFF. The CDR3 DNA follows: TGCGCCAGCAGCTTGCGGGCAGCGGGGGGGCAAACCGGGGAGCTGTTTTTT.

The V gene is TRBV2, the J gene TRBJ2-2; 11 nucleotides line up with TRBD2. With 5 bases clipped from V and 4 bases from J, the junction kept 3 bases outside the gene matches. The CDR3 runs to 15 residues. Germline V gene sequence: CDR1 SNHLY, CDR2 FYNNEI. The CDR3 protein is CASSPTSGTTGELFF. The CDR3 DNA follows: TGTGCCAGCAGTCCGACTAGCGGGACCACCGGGGAGCTGTTTTTT.

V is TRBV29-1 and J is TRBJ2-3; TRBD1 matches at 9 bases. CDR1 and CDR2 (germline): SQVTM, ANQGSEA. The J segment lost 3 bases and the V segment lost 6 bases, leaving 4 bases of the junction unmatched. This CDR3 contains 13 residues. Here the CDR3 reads CSVRQGGTDTQYF. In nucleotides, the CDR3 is TGCAGCGTGCGACAGGGGGGAACAGATACGCAGTATTTT.

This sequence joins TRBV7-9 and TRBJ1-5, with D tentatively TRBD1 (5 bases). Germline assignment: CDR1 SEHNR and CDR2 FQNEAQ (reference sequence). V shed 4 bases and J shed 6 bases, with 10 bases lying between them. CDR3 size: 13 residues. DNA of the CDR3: TGTGCCAGCAGCTCAGACAGAGTTCAGCCCCAGCATTTT. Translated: CASSSDRVQPQHF.

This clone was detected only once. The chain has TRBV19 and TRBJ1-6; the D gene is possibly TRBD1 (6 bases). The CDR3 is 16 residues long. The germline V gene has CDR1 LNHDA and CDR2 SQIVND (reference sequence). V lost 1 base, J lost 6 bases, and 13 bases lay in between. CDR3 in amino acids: CASSIGLGASNSPLHF. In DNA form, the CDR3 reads TGTGCCAGTAGTATAGGCCTGGGGGCGAGTAATTCACCCCTCCACTTT.